This is a list of T cell receptor beta chains from one sample in a study of response to subunit inactivated influenza vaccine. Via MiXCR, TCRdb re-called the RT-PCR reads, giving one row per CDR3 protein. Here the sample spans 150,000 to 200,000 distinct CDR3 sequences, roughly 12% being singletons. The same specimen was also included in a second study, on T cells expressing NK-cell markers.

This material consisted of CD8+ T cells sorted from PBMCs, taken about 12 days after vaccination. The receptors were sampled from a man over 45 who received an inactivated influenza vaccine. CDR3s include the opening cysteine and the closing phenylalanine or tryptophan. The order of the fields is CDR3 protein, CDR3 DNA, clone size, V gene, D gene, J gene. The D gene is left open where the match is weak. Not every row has a clone size; where given, it reads once, few, many or a size class.

CASSQEGDPSDEQYF | TGTGCCAGCAGCCAAGAAGGGGACCCGAGCGACGAGCAGTACTTC | many | TRBV4-2 | - | TRBJ2-7
CASSSDRGWGNTEAFF | TGTGCCAGCAGCTCCGACAGGGGATGGGGGAACACTGAAGCTTTCTTT | - | TRBV7-8 | TRBD1 | TRBJ1-1
CASSQPLAGTYNEQFF | TGTGCCAGCAGCCAACCTCTAGCAGGGACCTACAATGAGCAGTTCTTC | few | TRBV4-2 | - | TRBJ2-1
CASSLGVWGGNEQYF | TGTGCCAGCAGTTTGGGGGTTTGGGGTGGCAACGAGCAGTACTTC | - | TRBV27 | - | TRBJ2-7
CASSLTTGTGGTEAFF | TGTGCCAGCAGCTTAACCACCGGGACAGGGGGCACTGAAGCTTTCTTT | - | TRBV7-6 | TRBD1 | TRBJ1-1
CASSLDPGYNEQFF | TGTGCCAGCAGCTTAGACCCGGGCTACAATGAGCAGTTCTTC | many | TRBV7-2 | - | TRBJ2-1
CASSLQGSTYEQYF | TGTGCCAGCAGTCTACAGGGGTCGACCTACGAGCAGTACTTC | - | TRBV12-3/TRBV12-4 | TRBD1 | TRBJ2-7
CASSLVDRVSYNSPLHF | TGTGCCAGCAGTTTAGTGGACAGAGTCTCCTATAATTCACCCCTCCACTTT | - | TRBV27 | - | TRBJ1-6
CASSYSSSGQGRVGLFF | TGTGCCAGCAGTTACTCGTCGTCGGGACAAGGGAGGGTAGGACTGTTTTTT | - | TRBV6-5 | - | TRBJ1-4
CASSLLGGSVETQYF | TGTGCCAGCAGTTTACTTGGGGGGAGCGTAGAGACCCAGTACTTC | - | TRBV6-5 | - | TRBJ2-5
CASSLNPRDTQYF | TGTGCCAGCAGTTTAAACCCGAGGGATACGCAGTATTTT | once | TRBV27 | - | TRBJ2-3
CASSFSVGGRNEQFF | TGTGCCAGCAGTTTTTCAGTTGGGGGGCGAAATGAGCAGTTCTTC | few | TRBV28 | - | TRBJ2-1
CASSLYESSNEQYF | TGTGCCAGCAGCCTTTACGAGAGTTCCAACGAGCAGTACTTC | - | TRBV5-5 | - | TRBJ2-7
CASSQDERASYEQYF | TGCGCCAGCAGCCAAGATGAGCGGGCCTCCTACGAGCAGTACTTC | - | TRBV4-3 | - | TRBJ2-7
CASSVEPGGTYEQYF | TGTGCCAGCAGCGTAGAACCGGGAGGTACCTACGAGCAGTACTTC | - | TRBV9 | TRBD2 | TRBJ2-7
CSVMGRENTEAFF | TGCAGCGTGATGGGCAGGGAGAACACTGAAGCTTTCTTT | - | TRBV29-1 | - | TRBJ1-1
CASSPSTSGTLRYNEQFF | TGTGCCAGCAGCCCATCGACTAGCGGGACCCTTCGTTACAATGAGCAGTTCTTC | few | TRBV11-2 | TRBD2 | TRBJ2-1
CASGLQGPTNEKLFF | TGTGCCAGCGGATTACAGGGGCCAACTAATGAAAAACTGTTTTTT | few | TRBV27 | TRBD1 | TRBJ1-4
CASSQEWPAKLFF | TGCGCCAGCAGCCAAGAGTGGCCTGCAAAACTGTTTTTT | many | TRBV4-3 | - | TRBJ1-4
CATSLGSSTEAFF | TGTGCCACCAGTTTAGGGAGCAGCACTGAAGCTTTCTTT | - | TRBV24-1 | - | TRBJ1-1
CASSFGHLYEQYF | TGCGCCAGCAGCTTCGGACACCTCTACGAGCAGTACTTC | many | TRBV5-1 | - | TRBJ2-7
CASSRGTGALQPQHF | TGTGCCAGCAGCCGCGGGACAGGGGCGCTCCAGCCCCAGCATTTT | many | TRBV5-5 | TRBD1 | TRBJ1-5
CATSSWTGGGYEQYF | TGTGCCACCAGCAGCTGGACAGGGGGAGGCTACGAGCAGTACTTC | - | TRBV15 | TRBD1 | TRBJ2-7
CSVEGDSREETQYF | TGCAGCGTTGAGGGGGACAGCCGAGAAGAGACCCAGTACTTC | many | TRBV29-1 | TRBD1 | TRBJ2-5
CASSAGTENTGELFF | TGTGCCAGCAGCGCAGGGACAGAGAACACCGGGGAGCTGTTTTTT | - | TRBV9 | TRBD1 | TRBJ2-2
CASSRTSGLYNEQFF | TGTGCCAGCTCACGGACTAGCGGGCTTTACAATGAGCAGTTCTTC | few | TRBV18 | TRBD2 | TRBJ2-1
CASSASTGELFF | TGTGCCAGCAGCGCTTCGACCGGGGAGCTGTTTTTT | few | TRBV5-6 | - | TRBJ2-2